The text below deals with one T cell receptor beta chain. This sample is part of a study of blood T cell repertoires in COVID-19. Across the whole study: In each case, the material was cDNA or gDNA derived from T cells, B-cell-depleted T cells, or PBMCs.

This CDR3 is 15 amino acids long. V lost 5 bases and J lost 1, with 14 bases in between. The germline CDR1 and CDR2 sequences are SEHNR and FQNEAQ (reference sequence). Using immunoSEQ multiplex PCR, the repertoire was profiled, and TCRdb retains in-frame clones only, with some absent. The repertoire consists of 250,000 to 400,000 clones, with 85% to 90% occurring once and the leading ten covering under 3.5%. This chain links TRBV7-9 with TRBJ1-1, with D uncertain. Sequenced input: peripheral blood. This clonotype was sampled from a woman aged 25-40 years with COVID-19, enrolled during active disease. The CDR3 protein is CASSPVRQENTEAFF. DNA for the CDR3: TGTGCCAGCAGCCCGGTCCGGCAGGAGAACACTGAAGCTTTCTTT.